This TCR beta chain was captured in a study of cytomegalovirus exposure and HLA in healthy donors. The study's findings and limits: In an earlier analysis, most TCR beta V segments were productive about 87% or about 30% of the time. When analyzed later, the rates of TCR association showed variation by HLA locus, with DRB1 the most and HLA-C the fewest.

Trimming pared 4 bases from V and 5 bases from J, leaving 5 bases between. Germline-derived CDR1 and CDR2 are SQVTM and ANQGSEA. The CDR3 loop spans 11 amino acids. The PCR contained 60 Vbeta and 13 Jbeta primers. The assay was immunoSEQ multiplex PCR, and TCRdb's table has in-frame clones only and misses some. The sample has some 140,000 clones; 65% to 75% are singletons. This clone was seen only a few times. What it recognizes is unknown. The chain links TRBV29-1 to TRBJ2-2; D is undetermined. Sequencing was done on a sample of PBMCs. This TCR derives from a young man in good health and CMV-seronegative. CDR3 in DNA: TGCAGCGTTGCCGGGACCGGGGAGCTGTTTTTT. Encoded protein: CSVAGTGELFF.